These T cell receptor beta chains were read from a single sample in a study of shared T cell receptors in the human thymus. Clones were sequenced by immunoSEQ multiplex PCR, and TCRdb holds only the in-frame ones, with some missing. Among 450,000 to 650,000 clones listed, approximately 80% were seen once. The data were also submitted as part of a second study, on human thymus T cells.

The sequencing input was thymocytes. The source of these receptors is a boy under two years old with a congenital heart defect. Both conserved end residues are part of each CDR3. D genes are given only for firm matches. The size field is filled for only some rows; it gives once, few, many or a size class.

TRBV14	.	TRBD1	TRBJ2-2	TGTGCCAGCTCCGGGACAGGGGTCACCGGGGAGCTGTTTTTT	CASSGTGVTGELFF
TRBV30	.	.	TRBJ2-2	TGTGCCTGGAGTGTGGGCACGAACACCGGGGAGCTGTTTTTT	CAWSVGTNTGELFF
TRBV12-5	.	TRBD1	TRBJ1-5	TGTGCTAGTGGCCCTGAGGACAGGGGGGAGTTTATTCAGCCCCAGCATTTT	CASGPEDRGEFIQPQHF
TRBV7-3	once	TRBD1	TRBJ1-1	TGTGCCAGCAGCTCAACCCGGGGACAGGGGGCGAACACTGAAGCTTTCTTT	CASSSTRGQGANTEAFF
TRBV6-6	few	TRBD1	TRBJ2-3	TGTGCCAGCAGTGTCCGACAGGGTGTCACAGATACGCAGTATTTT	CASSVRQGVTDTQYF
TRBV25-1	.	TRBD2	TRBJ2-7	TGTGCCAGCAGTGAGTACCCTGAGCGGGGTGGTGATGACGAGCAGTACTTC	CASSEYPERGGDDEQYF
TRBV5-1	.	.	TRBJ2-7	TGCGCCAGCAGCTTGGCCCAGATAGAGAAGACAGATACCTACGAGCAGTACTTC	CASSLAQIEKTDTYEQYF
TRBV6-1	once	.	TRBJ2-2	TGTGCCAGCAGGCACGGGGGTGGGAACACCGGGGAGCTGTTTTTT	CASRHGGGNTGELFF
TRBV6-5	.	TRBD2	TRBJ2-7	TGTGCCAGCAGTTACTCGGGTAGCGGGTTGAGGTACGAGCAGTACTTC	CASSYSGSGLRYEQYF
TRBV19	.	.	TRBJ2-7	TGTGCCAGTAGTATGCGAGGGGAAACAGGGCCCCACGAGCAGTACTTC	CASSMRGETGPHEQYF
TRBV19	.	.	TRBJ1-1	TGTGCCAGTAGTATCCAAGGGGCAGGCACTGAAGCTTTCTTT	CASSIQGAGTEAFF
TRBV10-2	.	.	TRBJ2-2	TGCGCCCCCGCCGAGCCAGCGTATGGCGGGGAGCTGTTTTTT	CAPAEPAYGGELFF
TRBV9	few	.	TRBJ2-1	TGTGCCAGCAGCGTAGCGGAGGTCTACAATGAGCAGTTCTTC	CASSVAEVYNEQFF
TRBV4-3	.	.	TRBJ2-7	TGCGCCAGCAGCCGCGCGGGACAGACGATGTACGAGCAGTACTTC	CASSRAGQTMYEQYF
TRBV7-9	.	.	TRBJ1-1	TGTGCCAGCAGCTTAGTAGGGGCCTGGACTGAAGCTTTCTTT	CASSLVGAWTEAFF
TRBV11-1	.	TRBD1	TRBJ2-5	TGTGCCAGCAGCCCCGCGCCAGGGGGAACCCAAGAGACCCAGTACTTC	CASSPAPGGTQETQYF
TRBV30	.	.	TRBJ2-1	TGTGCCTGGACAAAAACGGGAGCGGACGGAGACAATGAGCAGTTCTTC	CAWTKTGADGDNEQFF
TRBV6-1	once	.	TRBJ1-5	TGTGCCAGCAGCCAGGGGACGATCAATCAGCCCCAGCATTTT	CASSQGTINQPQHF
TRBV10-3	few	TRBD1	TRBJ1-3	TGTGCCATCAGCGGGACAGCCAGGAGCTCTGGAAACACCATATATTTT	CAISGTARSSGNTIYF
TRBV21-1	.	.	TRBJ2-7	TGTGCCAGCCGTCGGCAGGGTTCCTACGAGCAGTACTTC	CASRRQGSYEQYF
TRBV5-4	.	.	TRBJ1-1	TGTGCCAGCAGCCTGGGACAAATGAACACTGAAGCTTTCTTT	CASSLGQMNTEAFF
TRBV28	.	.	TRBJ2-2	TGTGCCAGCAGTTTATTTGAAAGACAGGTCACCGGGGAGCTGTTTTTT	CASSLFERQVTGELFF
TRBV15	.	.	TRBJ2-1	TGTGCCACCAGCGGACTCGGGCCCGGTTACAATGAGCAGTTCTTC	CATSGLGPGYNEQFF
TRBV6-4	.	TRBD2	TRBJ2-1	TGTGCCAGCAGTGAACTAGCGGGGACGGGTGAGCAGTTCTTC	CASSELAGTGEQFF
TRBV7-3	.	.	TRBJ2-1	TGTGCCAGCAGCCTCCACACTGAGCAGTTCTTC	CASSLHTEQFF
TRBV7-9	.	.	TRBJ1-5	TGTGCCAGCAGCCTAGGAAGCCGGCCCCAGCATTTT	CASSLGSRPQHF
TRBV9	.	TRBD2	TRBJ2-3	TGTGCCAGCAGGCCCGTGAGCGGGAGCGGCGCAGATACGCAGTATTTT	CASRPVSGSGADTQYF
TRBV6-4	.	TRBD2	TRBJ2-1	TGTGCCAGCAGTGGCCAAGCGGGAGGGCCTCGTGAGCAGTTCTTC	CASSGQAGGPREQFF
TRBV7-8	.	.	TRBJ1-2	TGTGCCAGCAGCTTAGATACCGGGATTGGCTACACCTTC	CASSLDTGIGYTF
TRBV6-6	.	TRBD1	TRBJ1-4	TGTGCCAGCAGTCTATCCCGACAGGGAAGGAATGAAAAACTGTTTTTT	CASSLSRQGRNEKLFF
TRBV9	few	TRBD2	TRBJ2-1	TGTGCCAGCAGCCGCGGACTAGCGGGAAGTTATAATGAGCAGTTCTTC	CASSRGLAGSYNEQFF
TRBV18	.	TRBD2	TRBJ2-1	TGTGCCAGCTCACCACTCGGTTCGCTAGCGGGATTTTACAATGAGCAGTTCTTC	CASSPLGSLAGFYNEQFF
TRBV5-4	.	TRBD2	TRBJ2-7	TGTGCCAGCAGCTGGGCGCGGGAGGACACTTTTTACGAGCAGTACTTC	CASSWAREDTFYEQYF
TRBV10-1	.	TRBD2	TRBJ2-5	TGCGCCAGCAGTGAGTTGGCAGCGGGAGGGGATGAGACCCAGTACTTC	CASSELAAGGDETQYF
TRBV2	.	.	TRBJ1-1	TGTGCCAGCAGAGATATATCACACGCTGAAGCTTTCTTT	CASRDISHAEAFF
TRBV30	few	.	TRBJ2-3	TGTGCCTGGAGTGTTGGGGGGAGGCCGGGCACAGATACGCAGTATTTT	CAWSVGGRPGTDTQYF
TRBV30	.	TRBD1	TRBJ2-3	TGTGCCTGGAGTGTAGCTAGGGACAGGGTCCCCACAGATACGCAGTATTTT	CAWSVARDRVPTDTQYF
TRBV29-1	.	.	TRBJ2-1	TGCAGCGTTGACCACGGAGGTTACAATGAGCAGTTCTTC	CSVDHGGYNEQFF
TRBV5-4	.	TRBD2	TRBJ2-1	TGTGCCAGCAGCTTGGGGAGCGGGAGGGCCGGTGTCACGTATGAGCAGTTCTTC	CASSLGSGRAGVTYEQFF
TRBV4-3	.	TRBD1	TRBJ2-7	TGCGCCAGCAGCCAATCCCGGGACAGGTGCTACGAGCAGTACTTC	CASSQSRDRCYEQYF
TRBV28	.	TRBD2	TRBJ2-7	TGTGCCAGCAGTCCCCGGGGGGTCCCCTACGAGCAGTACTTC	CASSPRGVPYEQYF
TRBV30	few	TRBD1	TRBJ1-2	TGTGCCTGGGGGGTCACGACAGGGAATGGCTACACCTTC	CAWGVTTGNGYTF
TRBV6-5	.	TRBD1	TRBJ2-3	TGTGCCAGCAGTTACGCGACAGGGGGCGAGGATACGCAGTATTTT	CASSYATGGEDTQYF
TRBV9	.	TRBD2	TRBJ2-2	TGTGCCAGCAGCGTAGGAGCGGGAGGGGGCGGGGAGCTGTTTTTT	CASSVGAGGGGELFF
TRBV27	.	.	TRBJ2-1	TGTGCCAGCAGTTCGAGGAATGAGCAGTTCTTC	CASSSRNEQFF
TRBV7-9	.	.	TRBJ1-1	TGTGCCAGCAGCTGCGATCGGGGGACTGAAGCTTTCTTT	CASSCDRGTEAFF
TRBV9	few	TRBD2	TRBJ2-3	TGTGCCAGCAGCGTAGTGCCTAGCGGGAGGGATACGCAGTATTTT	CASSVVPSGRDTQYF
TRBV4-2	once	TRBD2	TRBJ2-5	TGTGCCAGCAGCCAAGAACGGACTAGCGGGAGCGCCCGGGAGACCCAGTACTTC	CASSQERTSGSARETQYF
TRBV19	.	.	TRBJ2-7	TGTGCCAGTAGTACAAACTCCTACGAGCAGTACTTC	CASSTNSYEQYF
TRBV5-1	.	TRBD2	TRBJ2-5	TGCGCCAGCAGCCCCCTGGAGCGGGAGGGCCCTCGGGAGACCCAGTACTTC	CASSPLEREGPRETQYF
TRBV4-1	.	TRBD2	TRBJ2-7	TGCGCCAGCAGCCAGGAGACTAGCGGGTACGAGCAGTACTTC	CASSQETSGYEQYF
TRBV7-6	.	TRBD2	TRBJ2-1	TGTGCCAGCAGCTCCGGGACTAGGAATGAGCAGTTCTTC	CASSSGTRNEQFF
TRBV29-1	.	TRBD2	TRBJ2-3	TGCAGCGCCAGCCAACTAGCGGGAGTGGACACGCAGTATTTT	CSASQLAGVDTQYF
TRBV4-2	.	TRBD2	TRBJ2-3	TGTGCCAGCAGCCAGGGCGGGAGAGGAAGAAGAAGCACAGATACGCAGTATTTT	CASSQGGRGRRSTDTQYF